This passage covers 8 T cell receptor beta chains from one sample sequenced in a study of T cell changes during pregnancy in multiple sclerosis. Clones were read by immunoSEQ multiplex PCR, and TCRdb kept only the in-frame ones, dropping some. This sample has about 68,000 clones, with about 90% found just once. The specimen was peripheral blood, collected in the second trimester of pregnancy. The receptors stem from a female donor with multiple sclerosis, enrolled in a pregnancy study.

This clone was seen a few times. V and J are TRBV19 and TRBJ1-6; 9 nucleotides agree with TRBD1. Per germline, CDR1 LNHDA and CDR2 SQIVND (reference sequence). V shed 3 bases, J shed 9 bases, and the junction held 9 bases outside the gene matches. CDR3 size: 16 residues. The CDR3 loop reads CASSISGTGQGSPLHF. Written as DNA, the CDR3 is TGTGCCAGTAGTATCTCTGGGACGGGACAGGGTTCACCCCTCCACTTT.

This clone was counted once. The CDR3 DNA reads TGTGCCAGCAGCCGGACTAGCGGGGGACCGACCTCCTACAATGAGCAGTTCTTC. Amino acids: CASSRTSGGPTSYNEQFF. The V call is TRBV7-2, the J call TRBJ2-1, with 13 bases that match TRBD2. The CDR3 runs to 18 residues. Germline lookup yields CDR1 SGHTA and CDR2 FQGNSA. Germline trimming cut 5 bases from V and 0 bases from J; bases unmatched to any gene: 7.

The rearrangement uses TRBV2 and TRBJ2-7, with a tentative D call TRBD1 (5 bases). Deletions cut 8 bases from V and 0 bases from J, with 14 bases between. CDR3 length: 14 amino acids. The germline V gene encodes CDR1 SNHLY and CDR2 FYNNEI. The CDR3 here is CASLRGISSYEQYF. The DNA for the CDR3 is TGTGCCAGCCTTAGGGGTATCAGCTCCTACGAGCAGTACTTC. Full variable domain (remainder filled in from reference TRBV2 and TRBJ2-7): EPEVTQTPSHQVTQMGQEVILRCVPISNHLYFYWYRQILGQKVEFLVSFYNNEISEKSEIFDDQFSVERPDGSNFTLKIRSTKLEDSAMYFCASLRGISSYEQYFGPGTRLTVT.

The chain links TRBV2 to TRBJ1-2; no reliable D call. The germline V and J ends were trimmed by 2 bases and 3 bases, with 7 bases remaining between them. CDR3 size: 13 residues. The germline gives CDR1 SNHLY, CDR2 FYNNEI. The DNA of the CDR3 is TGTGCCAGCAGTGAAACGGGGTACTATGGCTACACCTTC. Amino acid sequence: CASSETGYYGYTF.

In this sample, this clone turned up once. The chain has TRBV9 and TRBJ2-7; D may be TRBD2 (6 bases). The ends were cut back, 0 bases at V and 5 bases at J, with 9 bases in the middle. Germline loops: CDR1 SGDLS, CDR2 YYNGEE. The CDR3 is made up of 13 amino acids. DNA for the CDR3: TGTGCCAGCAGCGTAGGGCCGGGGGACGAGCAGTACTTC. This encodes CASSVGPGDEQYF. Filled out from reference TRBV9 and TRBJ2-7, the complete variable domain reads DSGVTQTPKHLITATGQRVTLRCSPRSGDLSVYWYQQSLDQGLQFLIQYYNGEERAKGNILERFSAQQFPDLHSELNLSSLELGDSALYFCASSVGPGDEQYFGPGTRLTVT.

In its sample, this clone was seen once. The gene calls are TRBV18 and TRBJ2-7, with 7 bases that match TRBD1. Trimming cost V 3 bases and J 4 bases; bases outside gene matches: 6. Per germline, CDR1 KGHSH and CDR2 LQKENI. The CDR3 runs to 14 residues. The CDR3 is CASSPTATGYEQYF. The CDR3 DNA reads TGTGCCAGCTCACCTACAGCGACAGGGTACGAGCAGTACTTC.

The gene calls are TRBV7-2 and TRBJ1-2, with 8 bases matching TRBD1. Per the germline V gene, CDR1 is SGHTA and CDR2 is FQGNSA. Trimming cost V 5 bases and J 3 bases; bases outside gene matches: 8. The CDR3 length is 15 residues. The CDR3 loop reads CASSPRTGWDYGYTF. The CDR3 DNA reads TGTGCCAGCAGCCCGCGGACAGGGTGGGACTATGGCTACACCTTC.

V and J are TRBV7-9 and TRBJ2-5; the match to TRBD2 covers 12 bases. Germline values: CDR1 SEHNR, CDR2 FQNEAQ (reference sequence). CDR3 length: 16 residues. After removal of 5 bases from V and 1 base from J, the junction contained 5 bases not matched to a gene. The CDR3 DNA sequence: TGTGCCAGCAGCCAGACTAGCGGGGGACCCCAAGAGACCCAGTACTTC. Its protein product is CASSQTSGGPQETQYF. Filled out from reference TRBV7-9 and TRBJ2-5, the complete variable domain reads DTGVSQNPRHKITKRGQNVTFRCDPISEHNRLYWYRQTLGQGPEFLTYFQNEAQLEKSRLLSDRFSAERPKGSFSTLEIQRTEQGDSAMYLCASSQTSGGPQETQYFGPGTRLLVL.